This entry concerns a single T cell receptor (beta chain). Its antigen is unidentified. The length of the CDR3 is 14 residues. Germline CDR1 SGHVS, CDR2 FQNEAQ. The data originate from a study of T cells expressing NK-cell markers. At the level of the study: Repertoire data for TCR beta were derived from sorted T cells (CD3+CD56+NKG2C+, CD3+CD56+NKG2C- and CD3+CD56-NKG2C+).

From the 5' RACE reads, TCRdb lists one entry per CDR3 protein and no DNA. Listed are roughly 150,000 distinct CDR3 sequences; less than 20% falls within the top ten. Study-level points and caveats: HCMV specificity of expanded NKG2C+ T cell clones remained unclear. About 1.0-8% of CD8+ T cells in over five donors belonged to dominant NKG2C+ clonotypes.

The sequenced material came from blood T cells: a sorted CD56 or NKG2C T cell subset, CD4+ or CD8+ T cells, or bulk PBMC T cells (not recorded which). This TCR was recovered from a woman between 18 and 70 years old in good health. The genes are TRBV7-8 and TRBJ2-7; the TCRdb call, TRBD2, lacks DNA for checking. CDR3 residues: CASSPLAASYEQYF.